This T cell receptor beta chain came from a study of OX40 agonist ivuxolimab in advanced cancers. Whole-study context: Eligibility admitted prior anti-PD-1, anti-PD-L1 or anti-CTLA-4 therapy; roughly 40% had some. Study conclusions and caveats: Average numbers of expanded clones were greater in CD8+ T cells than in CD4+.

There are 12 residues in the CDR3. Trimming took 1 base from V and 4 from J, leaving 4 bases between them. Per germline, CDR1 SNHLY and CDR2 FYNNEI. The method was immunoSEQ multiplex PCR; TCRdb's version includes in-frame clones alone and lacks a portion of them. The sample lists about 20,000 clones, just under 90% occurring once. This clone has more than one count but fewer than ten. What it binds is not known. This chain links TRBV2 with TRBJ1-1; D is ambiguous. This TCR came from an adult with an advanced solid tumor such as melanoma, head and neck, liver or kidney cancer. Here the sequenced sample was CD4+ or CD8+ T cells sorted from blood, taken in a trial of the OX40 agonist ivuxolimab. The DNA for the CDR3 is TGTGCCAGCAGTGAAGTGATCACTGAAGCTTTCTTT. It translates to CASSEVITEAFF.